This T cell receptor (beta chain) is drawn from a study of a mutant IDH1 vaccine in newly diagnosed glioma. Study-wide background: Of the patients given treatment, around 62% were male and 37.5% were female, and a mean age of approximately 37 years was recorded. Patients arrived already treated with radiotherapy, temozolomide, or both, most having had both.

Profiling relied on immunoSEQ multiplex PCR, and the TCRdb table lists in-frame clones only, not all of them. There are just under 95,000 clones in the sample; around 80% occur only once, and over 6.5% lies in the top ten. Documented time point: baseline, week 1 (first vaccination visit). Treatment denoted: pre-vaccination baseline after standard-of-care therapy. V dropped 3 bases and J dropped 1; count of bases not matched to a gene: 7. Germline lookup yields CDR1 LGHNT and CDR2 FRNRAP. CDR3 length: 17 amino acids. The V and J genes are TRBV12-5 and TRBJ2-2, with 8 nucleotides matching TRBD2. The sequenced sample was PBMCs, obtained from a glioma patient treated with radiotherapy, temozolomide or both. This sequence was found in a man aged 40-49 years with glioma. CDR3 nucleotides: TGTGCTAGTGGTTTTGTACCTAGCGGGCAGAACACCGGGGAGCTGTTTTTT. This encodes CASGFVPSGQNTGELFF.